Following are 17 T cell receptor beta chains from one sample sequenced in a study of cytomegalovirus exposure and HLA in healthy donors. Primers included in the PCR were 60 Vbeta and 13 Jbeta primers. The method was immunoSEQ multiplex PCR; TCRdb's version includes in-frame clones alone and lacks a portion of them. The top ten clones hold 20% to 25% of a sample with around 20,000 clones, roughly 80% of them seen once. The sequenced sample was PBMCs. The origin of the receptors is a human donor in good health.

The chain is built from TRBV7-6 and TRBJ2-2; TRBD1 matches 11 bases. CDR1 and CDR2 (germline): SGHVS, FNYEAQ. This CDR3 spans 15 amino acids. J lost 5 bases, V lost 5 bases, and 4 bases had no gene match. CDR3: CASSGGTGGTGELFF. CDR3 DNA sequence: TGTGCCAGCAGCGGCGGGACAGGGGGGACCGGGGAGCTGTTTTTT. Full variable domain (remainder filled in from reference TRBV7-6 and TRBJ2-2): GAGVSQSPRYKVTKRGQDVALRCDPISGHVSLYWYRQALGQGPEFLTYFNYEAQQDKSGLPNDRFSAERPEGSISTLTIQRTEQRDSAMYRCASSGGTGGTGELFFGEGSRLTVL.

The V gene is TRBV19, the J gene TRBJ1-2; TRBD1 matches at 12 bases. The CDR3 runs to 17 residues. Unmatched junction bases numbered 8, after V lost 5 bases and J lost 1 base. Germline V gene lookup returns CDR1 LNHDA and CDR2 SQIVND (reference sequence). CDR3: CASSFSGTGGLNYGYTF. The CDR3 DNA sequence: TGTGCCAGTAGTTTTTCCGGGACAGGGGGCCTTAACTATGGCTACACCTTC.

The CDR3 bases are TGTGCCAGCAGCTTAGGGGGCGGGGAGAGCTCCTACAATGAGCAGTTCTTC. Protein: CASSLGGGESSYNEQFF. V and J are TRBV7-9 and TRBJ2-1, with D perhaps matching TRBD2 (6 bases). The CDR3 loop spans 17 amino acids. CDR1 is SEHNR and CDR2 is FQNEAQ in the germline V gene (reference sequence). Deletions cut 1 base from V and 0 bases from J, with 13 bases between.

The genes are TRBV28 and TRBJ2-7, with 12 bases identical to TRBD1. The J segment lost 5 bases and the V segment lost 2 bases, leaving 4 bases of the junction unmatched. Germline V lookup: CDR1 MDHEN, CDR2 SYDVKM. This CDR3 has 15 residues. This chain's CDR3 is CASSLIGTGGNEQYF. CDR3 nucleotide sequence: TGTGCCAGCAGTTTAATCGGGACAGGGGGCAACGAGCAGTACTTC. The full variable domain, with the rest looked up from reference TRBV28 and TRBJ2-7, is DVKVTQSSRYLVKRTGEKVFLECVQDMDHENMFWYRQDPGLGLRLIYFSYDVKMKEKGDIPEGYSVSREKKERFSLILESASTNQTSMYLCASSLIGTGGNEQYFGPGTRLTVT.

CDR3 protein: CASSFGAGGKLETQYF. The DNA for the CDR3 is TGCGCCAGCAGCTTCGGGGCAGGGGGAAAATTGGAGACCCAGTACTTC. V and J are TRBV5-1 and TRBJ2-5, with 7 nucleotides matching TRBD1. The V segment lost 2 bases and the J segment 5 bases; nucleotides outside the gene matches: 12. The germline CDR1 and CDR2 sequences are SGHRS and YFSETQ. The CDR3 contains 16 residues.

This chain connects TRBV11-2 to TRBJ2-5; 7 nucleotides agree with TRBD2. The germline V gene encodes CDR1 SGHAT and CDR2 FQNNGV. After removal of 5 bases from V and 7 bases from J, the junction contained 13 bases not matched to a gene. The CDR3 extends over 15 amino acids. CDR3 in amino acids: CASSPPGGPPGTQYF. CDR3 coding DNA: TGTGCCAGCAGCCCCCCGGGGGGTCCCCCAGGGACCCAGTACTTC.

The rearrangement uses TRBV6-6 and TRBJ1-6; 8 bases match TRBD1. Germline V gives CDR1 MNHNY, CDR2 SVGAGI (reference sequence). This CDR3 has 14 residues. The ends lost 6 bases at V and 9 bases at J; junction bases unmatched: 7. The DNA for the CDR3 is TGTGCCAGCAGGAATGGACAGGGCACTTCACCCCTCCACTTT. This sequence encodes CASRNGQGTSPLHF.

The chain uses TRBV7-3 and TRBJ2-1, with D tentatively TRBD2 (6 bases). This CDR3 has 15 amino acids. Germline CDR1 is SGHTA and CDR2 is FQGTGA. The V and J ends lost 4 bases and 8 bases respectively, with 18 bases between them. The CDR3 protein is CASSSLAGPGDEQFF. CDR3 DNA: TGTGCCAGCAGCTCTCTGGCGGGGCCTGGAGATGAGCAGTTCTTC.

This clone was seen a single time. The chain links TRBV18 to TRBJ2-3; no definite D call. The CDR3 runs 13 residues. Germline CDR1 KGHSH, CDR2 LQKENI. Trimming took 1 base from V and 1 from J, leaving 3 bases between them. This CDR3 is CASSPQRTDTQYF. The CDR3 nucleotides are TGTGCCAGCTCACCACAGCGCACAGATACGCAGTATTTT. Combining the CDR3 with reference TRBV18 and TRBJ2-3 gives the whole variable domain NAGVMQNPRHLVRRRGQEARLRCSPMKGHSHVYWYRQLPEEGLKFMVYLQKENIIDESGMPKERFSAEFPKEGPSILRIQQVVRGDSAAYFCASSPQRTDTQYFGPGTRLTVL.

The CDR3 spells CASSYSSTGSYEQYF. The DNA for the CDR3 is TGTGCCAGCAGTTACTCATCGACAGGGAGCTACGAGCAGTACTTC. V usage is TRBV6-5 and J usage is TRBJ2-7; 7 bases align to TRBD1. The CDR3 spans 15 residues. Germline CDR1 MNHEY, CDR2 SVGAGI. J was trimmed by 3 bases and V by 0 bases; bases with no gene match: 5.

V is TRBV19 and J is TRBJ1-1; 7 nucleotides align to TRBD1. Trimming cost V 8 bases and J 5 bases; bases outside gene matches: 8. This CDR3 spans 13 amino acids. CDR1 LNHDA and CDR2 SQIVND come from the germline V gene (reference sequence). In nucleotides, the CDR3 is TGTGCCAGTGGAACACAGGGGTGGACTGAAGCTTTCTTT. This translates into CASGTQGWTEAFF. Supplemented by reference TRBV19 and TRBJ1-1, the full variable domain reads DGGITQSPKYLFRKEGQNVTLSCEQNLNHDAMYWYRQDPGQGLRLIYYSQIVNDFQKGDIAEGYSVSREKKESFPLTVTSAQKNPTAFYLCASGTQGWTEAFFGQGTRLTVV.

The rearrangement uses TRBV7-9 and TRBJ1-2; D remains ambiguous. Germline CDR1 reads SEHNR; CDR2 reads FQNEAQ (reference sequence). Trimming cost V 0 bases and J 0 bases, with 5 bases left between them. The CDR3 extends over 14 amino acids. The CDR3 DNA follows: TGTGCCAGCAGCTTAGCTTACACTAACTATGGCTACACCTTC. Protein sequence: CASSLAYTNYGYTF.

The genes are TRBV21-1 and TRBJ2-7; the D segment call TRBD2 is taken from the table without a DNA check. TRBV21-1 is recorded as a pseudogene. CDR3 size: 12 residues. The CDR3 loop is CARRLVSVEQYF. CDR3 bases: TGTGCCAGAAGACTAGTTTCTGTTGAGCAGTACTTC.

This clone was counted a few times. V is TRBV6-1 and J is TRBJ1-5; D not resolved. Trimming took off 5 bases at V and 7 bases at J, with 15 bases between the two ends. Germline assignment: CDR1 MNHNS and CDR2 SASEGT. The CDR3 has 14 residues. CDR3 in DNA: TGTGCCAGCAGTTGGGAGGGCCAGAACCAGCCCCAGCATTTT. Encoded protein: CASSWEGQNQPQHF.

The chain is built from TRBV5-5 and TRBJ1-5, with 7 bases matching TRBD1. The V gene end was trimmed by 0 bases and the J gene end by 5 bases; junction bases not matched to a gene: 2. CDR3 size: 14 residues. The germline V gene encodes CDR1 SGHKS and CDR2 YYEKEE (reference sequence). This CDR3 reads CASSLARGDQPQHF. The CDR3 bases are TGTGCCAGCAGCTTGGCCAGGGGGGATCAGCCCCAGCATTTT.

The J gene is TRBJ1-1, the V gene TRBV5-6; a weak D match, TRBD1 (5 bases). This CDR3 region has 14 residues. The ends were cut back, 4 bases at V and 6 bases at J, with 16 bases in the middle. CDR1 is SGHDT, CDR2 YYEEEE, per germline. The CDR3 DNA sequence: TGTGCCAGCAGCAAATTGACAGAGACCCCTGAAGCTTTCTTT. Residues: CASSKLTETPEAFF.

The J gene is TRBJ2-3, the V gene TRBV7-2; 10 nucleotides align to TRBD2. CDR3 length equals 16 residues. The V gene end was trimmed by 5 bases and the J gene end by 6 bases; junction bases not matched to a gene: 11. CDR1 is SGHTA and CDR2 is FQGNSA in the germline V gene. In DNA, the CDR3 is TGTGCCAGCAGCCCACGGACGGGACTAGCGTTCGATACGCAGTATTTT. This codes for CASSPRTGLAFDTQYF.